Sequencing of this TCR beta chain was carried out in a study of beta chain features in type 1 diabetes (dated by TCRdb to 2017 to 2018). A note on the overall study: Patients and healthy donors did not differ in mean age, gender distribution, total cell number or subset yield. In the study, TCRB repertoires of sorted circulating CD4+ T cell subsets from recently diagnosed type 1 diabetes patients were compared with those of matched healthy donors. A total of around 100 million sorted cells were examined across all samples, and RNA yield correlated strongly with the number of cells per subset. Whereas all 30 or so donors provided naive and central memory subsets, regulatory and stem cell-like memory subsets were isolated from just 8 patients and about 8 healthy donors. What the research found in general, with its limitations: Naive, central memory and regulatory TCRB repertoires appeared to be more similar among patients than among healthy donors. Only small numbers of individuals were included in the HLA sub-analyses, which left unresolved whether HLA type had any influence on TCRB rearrangement. At VDJ recombination sites, type 1 diabetes patients had fewer insertions and more deleted nucleotides, which implies abnormalities in thymic rearrangement. Type 1 diabetes patients showed a moderate but significant shortening of TCRB CDR3 length in all four CD4+ subsets. Because cDNA rather than genomic DNA was sequenced, highly expressing activated cells could have been over-represented, although no difference in activation and CD3 levels was found between groups. PCR may preferentially amplify shorter templates, but because patient and control samples were amplified and corrected together, any resulting skew would affect both groups equally.

This clone occurred a few times. Its cognate antigen has yet to be identified. Base qualities are missing; no much larger clone stands one base away. The entire isolated RNA was reverse transcribed using the High Capacity cDNA Reverse Transcription Kit, and thus expressed TCRB transcripts were sequenced. Deep immunoSEQ sequencing was performed on naive, central memory and regulatory T cell samples, with an average of roughly 3.6 million total reads per sample. Sorted cells were lysed in RLT buffer, and RNA was extracted using DNase-treated RNeasy Micro or Mini kits according to cell number. Each cell subset was processed separately to prevent cross-contamination, with patient and healthy donor samples processed together. The immunoSEQ multiplex PCR was used to amplify TCRB sequences from cDNA, generating 87-bp fragments that spanned the CDR3 region. Sequencing of the amplicons was done on the Illumina HiSeq platform. The source study handled its data this way. Synthetic template baselines were used to correct PCR bias computationally, reads within Hamming distance 2 were collapsed together, and singletons that could not be merged were discarded. Reads were aligned against IMGT so that V, D and J genes, CDR3 length and insertions or deletions at six rearrangement sites could be assigned. Within each subset, clonotype counts were normalized to sorted cell number, after which true diversity and Gini coefficients were computed with the tcR R package. Repertoire sharing was quantified using the overlap coefficient calculated on TCRB nucleotide sequences. Out-of-frame TCRB sequences from naive cells were analyzed as a proxy for the pre-selection repertoire. The table comes from immuneACCESS by way of TCRdb, which keeps in-frame sequences with V and J called. Part of the clones is missing from these tables; in studies checked, under half for an unresolved V gene and the rest for unknown reasons. That table gives V, J and clone size, and the DNA gave D and trimming. This sample is represented by under 300,000 clones; more than 15% of them were singletons. The top ten clones comprise about 0.078% of the sample.

A single peripheral blood draw of around 0.11 L on average was collected from each donor into heparinised tubes. Using a panel that included CD45RO, CCR7, CD25, CD127, CD95 and CD27, naive, central memory, regulatory and stem cell-like memory CD4+ T cells were sorted on a BD FACSAria II. A purity above 98% was achieved for all sorted populations. PBMCs were isolated right away by Lymphoprep density gradient centrifugation and were stained directly, without culture. So that batch effects would be minimized, each experiment stained and sorted samples in pairs, pairing one healthy donor with one patient. The germline ends are 4 bases apart after V is trimmed by 6 bases and J by 2 bases. The CDR3 measures 11 amino acids from cysteine to phenylalanine. Of all the DNA, just the CDR3 is kept, 33 bases in frame from base 1. CDR1 and CDR2 were assigned from the germline V gene as MGHDK and SYGVNS.

The source material was naive CD4+ T cells from blood. What the cell subset or site label conveys for this sample: true naive CD4+ T cells. The chain employs TRBV25-1 and TRBJ1-2; no D gene call is confident. The TCR comes from a man aged 25-40 years with type 1 diabetes. The CDR3 sequence is CASRKNYGYTF. The DNA sequence is as follows: TGTGCCAGCAGGAAGAACTATGGCTACACCTTC.